Below, 27 T cell receptor beta chains from the same sample are listed, as sequenced in a study of blood T cell repertoires in COVID-19. Generated by immunoSEQ multiplex PCR, the TCRdb table keeps only in-frame clones and is missing some. The sample consists of about 34,000 clones, 90% of them appearing once. Material for sequencing was peripheral blood. These receptors were taken from a man at least 80 years old with acute or convalescent COVID-19.

The chain couples TRBV6-1 to TRBJ1-2, with D possibly being TRBD1 (6 bases). V shed 3 bases and J shed 4 bases, with 12 bases lying between them. This CDR3 has 14 residues. The germline CDR1 and CDR2 sequences are MNHNS and SASEGT. The CDR3 DNA sequence: TGTGCCAGCAGTGACAGGGGTAAGGGCTATGGCTACACCTTC. It specifies CASSDRGKGYGYTF.

The J gene is TRBJ2-7, the V gene TRBV5-4; 9 nucleotides align to TRBD1. Trimming removed 4 bases from V and 4 bases from J; junction bases left unmatched: 6. Germline values: CDR1 SGHNT, CDR2 YYREEE (reference sequence). The CDR3 has 14 residues. DNA of the CDR3: TGTGCCAGCAGCGCCGGGACAGGGAAGTACGAGCAGTACTTC. Residues: CASSAGTGKYEQYF.

V usage is TRBV28 and J usage is TRBJ2-7; D gene unclear. The CDR3 sequence is 13 residues long. Deletions cut 3 bases from V and 2 bases from J, with 8 bases between. Germline V gene data show CDR1 as MDHEN and CDR2 as SYDVKM. The CDR3 is CASSFSVPYEQYF. The CDR3 bases are TGTGCCAGCAGTTTCAGCGTGCCCTACGAGCAGTACTTC.

The CDR3 bases are TGTGCCAGCAGTGGGCCACAGGGGCCGGGGCAGCCCCAGCATTTT. Protein sequence: CASSGPQGPGQPQHF. This chain uses TRBV6-4 with TRBJ1-5; 7 bases line up with TRBD1. The germline gives CDR1 MRHNA, CDR2 SNTAGT. The CDR3 extends over 15 amino acids. J was trimmed by 7 bases and V by 4 bases; bases with no gene match: 10.

This clone has more than one count but fewer than ten. The chain is built from TRBV5-5 and TRBJ1-2, with D possibly being TRBD1 (5 bases). Per the germline V gene, CDR1 is SGHKS and CDR2 is YYEKEE (reference sequence). V was trimmed by 0 bases and J by 3 bases, leaving 15 bases between them. The CDR3 is 16 residues long. CDR3 region: CASSLGFRSQDYGYTF. The CDR3 coding sequence is TGTGCCAGCAGCTTGGGGTTTAGATCACAGGACTATGGCTACACCTTC.

The chain is built from TRBV6-1 and TRBJ1-6, with 8 bases lining up with TRBD1. Trimming cost V 3 bases and J 6 bases; bases outside gene matches: 4. The CDR3 contains 15 residues. In germline, CDR1 is MNHNS, CDR2 SASEGT. The CDR3 nucleotides read TGTGCCAGCAGTGAGCTTACAGGGGGTAATTCACCCCTCCACTTT. This sequence encodes CASSELTGGNSPLHF.

J is TRBJ1-2 and V is TRBV29-1; D possibly corresponds to TRBD1 (6 bases). The CDR3 consists of 10 residues. Germline-derived CDR1 and CDR2 are SQVTM and ANQGSEA. V was clipped by 4 bases and J by 8 bases, with 8 bases between them. This CDR3 is CSVVQGGYTF. The CDR3 coding sequence is TGCAGCGTTGTACAGGGCGGCTACACCTTC.

This chain connects TRBV3-1 (or the pseudogene TRBV3-2) to TRBJ2-7; D ambiguous. Germline CDR1 and CDR2: LGHDT and YNNKEL (reference sequence). The CDR3 extends over 12 amino acids. The V gene lost 6 bases and the J gene lost 0 bases, with 6 bases spanning the gap. The CDR3 loop reads CASSYSSYEQYF. DNA for the CDR3: TGTGCCAGCAGTTACAGCTCCTACGAGCAGTACTTC.

Note on this clone: Compared with germline, one end of the junction differs, possibly owing to a read error. CDR3 in DNA: TGTGTCATCAGTATGGACAGGGGGCAGGACACCATATATTTT. It specifies CVISMDRGQDTIYF. This sequence joins TRBV10-3 and TRBJ1-3, with 11 bases lining up with TRBD1. The germline CDR1 and CDR2 sequences are ENHRY and SYGVKD. This CDR3 comprises 14 residues.

The rearrangement uses TRBV7-8 and TRBJ1-6, with TRBD1 as a possible D gene (6 bases). This CDR3 has 14 residues. CDR1 and CDR2 (germline): SGHVS, FQNEAQ. V was cut by 1 base and J by 9 bases, with 10 bases left in between. For the CDR3, the DNA is TGTGCCAGCAGCTTAGACAGGGCCGTTTCACCCCTCCACTTT. It specifies CASSLDRAVSPLHF.

The V and J genes are TRBV3-1 (or the pseudogene TRBV3-2) and TRBJ2-1; the match to TRBD1 covers 8 bases. There are 15 residues in the CDR3. The V segment lost 4 bases and the J segment 3 bases; nucleotides outside the gene matches: 5. Germline V gives CDR1 LGHDT, CDR2 YNNKEL (reference sequence). The CDR3 reads CASSRGQGSYNEQFF. The CDR3 coding sequence is TGTGCCAGCAGCCGCGGACAGGGAAGCTACAATGAGCAGTTCTTC.

This clone is a singleton in its sample. This chain uses TRBV28 with TRBJ1-5, with 7 bases fitting TRBD1. V lost 6 bases and J lost 9; bases outside the gene matches: 20. This CDR3 region has 17 residues. The germline CDR1 and CDR2 sequences are MDHEN and SYDVKM. CDR3 coding DNA: TGTGCCAGCAGCTCCCAAGTCAAGGGACAGCCTTGGCTGCCCCAGCATTTT. The encoded protein is CASSSQVKGQPWLPQHF.

V usage is TRBV7-2 and J usage is TRBJ1-6; D is possibly TRBD1 (6 bases). Trimming removed 1 base at V and 6 bases at J, with 19 bases between. CDR1 SGHTA and CDR2 FQGNSA come from the germline V gene. The CDR3 contains 18 residues. This CDR3 reads CASSLGAPGAYVNSPLHF. In nucleotides, the CDR3 is TGTGCCAGCAGCTTAGGGGCTCCAGGGGCCTACGTTAATTCACCCCTCCACTTT.

The table lists this clone with a few counts. V is TRBV2 and J is TRBJ2-7; 9 nucleotides align to TRBD1. The V gene's germline CDR1 is SNHLY and CDR2 FYNNEI. V dropped 4 bases and J dropped 7; count of bases not matched to a gene: 11. CDR3 size: 15 residues. Written as DNA, the CDR3 is TGTGCCAGCAGTGGCCCACCACAGGGGGCTGGAGAGCAGTACTTC. Translating it yields CASSGPPQGAGEQYF.

The chain employs TRBV27 and TRBJ2-7; D possibly corresponds to TRBD2 (5 bases). V was clipped by 3 bases and J by 1 base, with 10 bases between them. Germline CDR1 and CDR2: MNHEY and SMNVEV (reference sequence). The CDR3 sequence is 14 residues long. Here the CDR3 DNA reads TGTGCCAGCAGTTTGGCGGGCGCGTCCTACGAGCAGTACTTC. This codes for CASSLAGASYEQYF.

This clone has a single count. The V gene is TRBV7-3, the J gene TRBJ2-3, with D unclear. CDR3 size: 12 residues. Deletions cut 4 bases from V and 4 bases from J, with 6 bases between. Germline values: CDR1 SGHTA, CDR2 FQGTGA. DNA for the CDR3: TGTGCCAGCAGCTCCGCGGCAGATACGCAGTATTTT. Its protein is CASSSAADTQYF.

The chain has TRBV7-6 and TRBJ1-5, with TRBD1 matching over 8 bases. J lost 6 bases, V lost 1 base, and 5 bases had no gene match. The V gene's germline CDR1 is SGHVS and CDR2 FNYEAQ. This CDR3 region has 15 residues. This CDR3 is CASSLGTGNGQPQHF. The CDR3, as DNA: TGTGCCAGCAGCTTAGGGACAGGGAATGGTCAGCCCCAGCATTTT. The whole variable domain, filled in from reference TRBV7-6 and TRBJ1-5, reads GAGVSQSPRYKVTKRGQDVALRCDPISGHVSLYWYRQALGQGPEFLTYFNYEAQQDKSGLPNDRFSAERPEGSISTLTIQRTEQRDSAMYRCASSLGTGNGQPQHFGDGTRLSIL.

The V gene is TRBV5-1, the J gene TRBJ2-2; 8 bases line up with TRBD1. The CDR3 extends over 16 amino acids. Germline assignment: CDR1 SGHRS and CDR2 YFSETQ. With 1 base clipped from V and 7 bases from J, the junction kept 9 bases outside the gene matches. DNA of the CDR3: TGCGCCAGCAGCTTGTTGGCAGGGGGCAGTGACGGGGAGCTGTTTTTT. As protein: CASSLLAGGSDGELFF.

This clone came up once. This rearrangement joins TRBV18 to TRBJ2-7; 8 bases line up with TRBD2. V lost 3 bases, J lost 0 bases, and 4 bases stayed unmatched. Germline V gene sequence: CDR1 KGHSH, CDR2 LQKENI. CDR3 size: 15 residues. CDR3 sequence reads: CASSPGGGLSYEQYF. For the CDR3, the DNA is TGTGCCAGCTCACCTGGCGGGGGGCTCTCCTACGAGCAGTACTTC. The full variable domain, completed using reference TRBV18 and TRBJ2-7, is NAGVMQNPRHLVRRRGQEARLRCSPMKGHSHVYWYRQLPEEGLKFMVYLQKENIIDESGMPKERFSAEFPKEGPSILRIQQVVRGDSAAYFCASSPGGGLSYEQYFGPGTRLTVT.

Details on this clone: Other DNA sequences in this sample translate to the same CDR3. The V call is TRBV5-1, the J call TRBJ2-3; D is possibly TRBD2 (6 bases). The germline V gene encodes CDR1 SGHRS and CDR2 YFSETQ. CDR3 length: 13 residues. Trimming removed 2 bases from V and 4 bases from J, with 8 bases in between. CDR3 loop: CASSFGEADTQYF. CDR3 DNA: TGCGCCAGCAGCTTCGGGGAGGCAGATACGCAGTATTTT.

The chain has TRBV21-1 and TRBJ1-1; TRBD1 is the table's D call, not checked against the DNA. TRBV21-1 is designated a pseudogene. The CDR3 length is 16 residues. DNA of the CDR3: TGTGCCAGCAGCAAAGGAGCAGGCGCCGCGAACACTGAAGCTTTCTTT. Its translation is CASSKGAGAANTEAFF.

The rearrangement links TRBV5-1 to TRBJ2-1, with 13 bases matching TRBD2. Losses at the gene ends were 2 bases for V and 8 bases for J; bases not matched to a gene: 4. Germline V gives CDR1 SGHRS, CDR2 YFSETQ. The CDR3 is 15 residues long. The CDR3 protein is CASSLGLAGVDEQFF. The CDR3 nucleotides read TGCGCCAGCAGCTTAGGACTAGCGGGGGTGGATGAGCAGTTCTTC.

This clone appeared once. The CDR3 DNA is TGTGCCAGCAGCTCCGCGGGGGCTCACACAGATACGCAGTATTTT. Protein: CASSSAGAHTDTQYF. J is TRBJ2-3 and V is TRBV7-3, with D perhaps TRBD2 (7 bases). CDR3 length equals 15 residues. Germline CDR1 reads SGHTA; CDR2 reads FQGTGA. V lost 4 bases to trimming and J lost 2 bases, with 13 bases between them.

The CDR3 is CASRAGHHYAGELFF. The CDR3 nucleotides are TGTGCCAGTAGAGCGGGGCACCACTACGCCGGGGAGCTGTTTTTT. This chain joins TRBV19 and TRBJ2-2; TRBD2 matches 7 bases. The CDR3 has 15 residues. Germline V gives CDR1 LNHDA, CDR2 SQIVND (reference sequence). V lost 6 bases and J lost 6; bases outside the gene matches: 10.

This clone was counted between two and nine times. The chain combines TRBV19 with TRBJ2-3, with D tentatively TRBD2 (5 bases). The CDR3 runs to 16 residues. Germline CDR1 and CDR2: LNHDA and SQIVND (reference sequence). V lost 3 bases and J 0 bases, leaving 13 bases between the germline ends. The DNA of the CDR3 is TGTGCCAGTAGTATCCCCGGACGGGGTAGCACAGATACGCAGTATTTT. Translated: CASSIPGRGSTDTQYF.

The V gene is TRBV27, the J gene TRBJ1-1, with 7 bases fitting TRBD1. Trimming took 3 bases from V and 2 from J; bases not matched to a gene: 3. CDR1 MNHEY and CDR2 SMNVEV come from the germline V gene (reference sequence). The CDR3 has 14 amino acids. This CDR3 reads CASSFHRGNTEAFF. CDR3 in DNA: TGTGCCAGCAGTTTCCACAGGGGTAACACTGAAGCTTTCTTT.

This rearrangement joins TRBV3-1 (or the pseudogene TRBV3-2) to TRBJ1-2; 7 positions agree with TRBD1. The CDR3 sequence is 14 residues long. Germline loops: CDR1 LGHDT, CDR2 YNNKEL (reference sequence). V was clipped by 5 bases and J by 4 bases; unmatched bases: 7. CDR3 DNA: TGTGCCAGCAGCTCTAGGACAGGCACCTATGGCTACACCTTC. Translation: CASSSRTGTYGYTF.